The 11 T cell receptor beta chains presented below share a single source sample, sequenced in a study of T cell responses to AZD1222 COVID-19 vaccine (dated by TCRdb to the early 2020s). Receptor amplification or capture employed the immunoSEQ multiplex PCR assay. The table was pulled from immuneACCESS by TCRdb, which kept in-frame rearrangements only. Such tables lose some clones; where checked, under half of the loss comes from unresolved V genes, and the rest has no known cause. The sample table lists 120,000 or so clones, roughly 91% of them with a count of one. The ten most abundant clones make up about 7.4% of the sample. Interpreted using the paper, the time point label stands for: about 28 days (+/-7) after the second vaccine dose. The sample here was peripheral blood, taken 28 days after the second AZD1222 dose. Source of these receptors: an adult who received the AZD1222 COVID-19 vaccine.

The sample holds a few counts of this clone. The chain carries TRBV6-4 and TRBJ2-1; no clear D. The V end lost 2 bases, the J end lost 0 bases, and 2 bases lay between the germline ends. The CDR3 totals 13 residues. Germline V gene sequence: CDR1 MRHNA, CDR2 SNTAGT. The CDR3 DNA is TGTGCCAGCAGTGACAGCTCCTACAATGAGCAGTTCTTC. Translating it yields CASSDSSYNEQFF.

As DNA, the CDR3 is TGTGCCAGCAGTGAAAGCAGGGGCTACAATGAGCAGTTCTTC. Its protein is CASSESRGYNEQFF. The chain couples TRBV2 to TRBJ2-1, with a possible D match to TRBD1 (6 bases). From germline, CDR1 is SNHLY and CDR2 FYNNEI. The CDR3 has 14 amino acids. V was pared by 2 bases and J by 3 bases, with 8 bases between.

The rearrangement links TRBV7-9 to TRBJ2-1; possibly TRBD2 for D (5 bases). Trimming shortened V by 2 bases and J by 4 bases, and 6 bases separated the two germline ends. Per the germline V gene, CDR1 is SEHNR and CDR2 is FQNEAQ (reference sequence). There are 13 residues in the CDR3. The CDR3 DNA follows: TGTGCCAGCAGCTTACTAGCTTACAATGAGCAGTTCTTC. Translation gives CASSLLAYNEQFF. Based on the CDR3 plus reference TRBV7-9 and TRBJ2-1, the full variable domain is DTGVSQNPRHKITKRGQNVTFRCDPISEHNRLYWYRQTLGQGPEFLTYFQNEAQLEKSRLLSDRFSAERPKGSFSTLEIQRTEQGDSAMYLCASSLLAYNEQFFGPGTRLTVL.

This clone was seen only once. The rearrangement joins TRBV7-3 to TRBJ2-2, with 12 bases that match TRBD2. Germline V gene lookup returns CDR1 SGHTA and CDR2 FQGTGA. This CDR3 spans 15 amino acids. V shed 6 bases and J 5 bases; nucleotides not matched to a gene: 4. The CDR3 DNA sequence: TGTGCCAGCAGGGGAACTAGCGGGGGGACCGGGGAGCTGTTTTTT. Translation: CASRGTSGGTGELFF.

J is TRBJ2-3 and V is TRBV2; tentatively, D is TRBD2 (6 bases). Germline CDR1 and CDR2: SNHLY and FYNNEI. V was shortened by 11 bases and J by 4 bases, with 19 bases between the two germline ends. The CDR3 totals 14 residues. DNA of the CDR3: TGTGCCGGCGGAGGTTACGGGAGCGCAGATACGCAGTATTTT. Translated: CAGGGYGSADTQYF.

This chain joins TRBV5-1 and TRBJ1-2; D is uncertain. CDR3 length: 15 amino acids. CDR1 is SGHRS, CDR2 YFSETQ, per germline. Between the trimmed V and J ends, which lost 2 bases and 7 bases, there was a span of 18 bases. The DNA for the CDR3 is TGCGCCAGCAGCTTAGGTCCCGCCGGGTCTAGTGGCTACACCTTC. Translated, it gives CASSLGPAGSSGYTF. Variable domain in full (rest from reference TRBV5-1 and TRBJ1-2): KAGVTQTPRYLIKTRGQQVTLSCSPISGHRSVSWYQQTPGQGLQFLFEYFSETQRNKGNFPGRFSGRQFSNSRSEMNVSTLELGDSALYLCASSLGPAGSSGYTFGSGTRLTVV.

V usage is TRBV7-9 and J usage is TRBJ1-1; D uncertain. CDR3 length: 15 residues. The V gene lost 1 base and the J gene lost 0 bases, with 9 bases spanning the gap. CDR1 SEHNR and CDR2 FQNEAQ come from the germline V gene (reference sequence). The CDR3 DNA reads as TGTGCCAGCAGCTTAGGGTCAGCCATGAACACTGAAGCTTTCTTT. This gives the protein CASSLGSAMNTEAFF.

V usage is TRBV19 and J usage is TRBJ2-7, with D hard to call. Germline CDR1 LNHDA, CDR2 SQIVND (reference sequence). Trimming took off 1 base at V and 1 base at J, with 5 bases between the two ends. CDR3 length equals 13 residues. The CDR3 loop is CASSIAISYEQYF. In DNA form, the CDR3 reads TGTGCCAGTAGTATAGCCATTTCCTACGAGCAGTACTTC.

This clone appeared a few times. This chain links TRBV3-1 (or the pseudogene TRBV3-2) with TRBJ1-4, with TRBD1 identical over 7 bases. This CDR3 spans 15 amino acids. Germline values: CDR1 LGHDT, CDR2 YNNKEL (reference sequence). Trimming removed 6 bases from V and 8 bases from J; junction bases left unmatched: 12. This chain's CDR3 is CASSPGDREGEKLFF. DNA for the CDR3: TGTGCCAGCAGTCCAGGTGACAGGGAGGGAGAAAAACTGTTTTTT.

J is TRBJ2-7 and V is TRBV7-2; the D is unclear. With 0 bases removed from V and 2 bases from J, the gap between germline ends came to 8 bases. CDR1 SGHTA and CDR2 FQGNSA come from the germline V gene. This CDR3 has 14 amino acids. CDR3 residues: CASSLAPAPYEQYF. In DNA form, the CDR3 reads TGTGCCAGCAGCTTAGCGCCAGCTCCCTACGAGCAGTACTTC.

The chain is built from TRBV19 and TRBJ2-7, with 9 bases lining up with TRBD1. CDR1 is LNHDA, CDR2 SQIVND, per germline (reference sequence). V dropped 1 base and J dropped 5; count of bases not matched to a gene: 9. The CDR3 sequence is 16 residues long. The CDR3 DNA follows: TGTGCCAGTAGTATAGGTCGGGGGACAGGGTCAGACGAGCAGTACTTC. Protein sequence: CASSIGRGTGSDEQYF.